The entry below gives a single T cell receptor (beta chain) sequence along with its context. Sequencing was performed with immunoSEQ multiplex PCR; in TCRdb, only in-frame clones are kept and a portion is missing. The data hold about 350,000 clones, with approximately 89% observed a single time. The source of the sample is a study of blood T cell repertoires in COVID-19. The V gene lost 2 bases and the J gene lost 4 bases, with 6 bases spanning the gap. CDR1 and CDR2 (germline): SGHTA, FQGNSA. CDR3 length: 13 amino acids. The genes are TRBV7-2 and TRBJ2-1; D remains unclear. This receptor was taken from a woman younger than 35 who had recovered from COVID-19. Sequenced material: peripheral blood. CDR3 loop: CASSLYQYNEQFF. DNA for the CDR3: TGTGCCAGCAGCTTATACCAGTACAATGAGCAGTTCTTC.